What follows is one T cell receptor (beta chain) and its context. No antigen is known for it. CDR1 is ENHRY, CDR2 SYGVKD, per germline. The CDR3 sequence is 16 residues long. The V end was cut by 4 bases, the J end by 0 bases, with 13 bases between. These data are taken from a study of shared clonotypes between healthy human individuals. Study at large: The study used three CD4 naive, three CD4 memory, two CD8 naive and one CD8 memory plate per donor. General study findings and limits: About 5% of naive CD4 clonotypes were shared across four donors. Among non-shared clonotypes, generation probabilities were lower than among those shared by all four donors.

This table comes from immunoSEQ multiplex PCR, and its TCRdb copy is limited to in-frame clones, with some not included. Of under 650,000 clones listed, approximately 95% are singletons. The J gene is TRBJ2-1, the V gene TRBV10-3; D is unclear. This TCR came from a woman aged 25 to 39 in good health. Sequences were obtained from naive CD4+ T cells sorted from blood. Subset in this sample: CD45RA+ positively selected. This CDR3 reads CAISVRTLSSYNEQFF. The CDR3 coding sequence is TGTGCCATCAGTGTCAGAACTCTTAGCTCCTACAATGAGCAGTTCTTC.